This T cell receptor (beta chain) stems from a study of glioma-infiltrating T cells after dendritic cell vaccination. Study details: Between about 2002 and 2013, patients got autologous tumor lysate-pulsed dendritic cell vaccines. At biweekly intervals, patients got three intradermal dendritic cell vaccine injections.

This clone is a singleton in its sample. Time point meaning: after dendritic cell vaccination, including at tumor progression/relapse. Trimming cost V 5 bases and J 7 bases, with 15 bases left between them. The CDR3 runs 14 residues. Germline loops: CDR1 LNHNV, CDR2 YYDKDF (reference sequence). TCRB CDR3 was amplified from 2 ug genomic DNA or less. Sequencing was performed with immunoSEQ multiplex PCR; in TCRdb, only in-frame clones are kept and a portion is missing. The profile shows tens of thousands of clones, around nine tenths of them singletons. Sequences were derived from blood, sampled after dendritic cell vaccination. The receptor was isolated from a human donor with glioblastoma. The chain employs TRBV15 and TRBJ1-5, with D possibly TRBD1 on 6 matching bases. DNA for the CDR3: TGTGCCACCAGCGGGAAACAGGGTAGGCAGCCCCAGCATTTT. Translated: CATSGKQGRQPQHF.